The 2 T cell receptor beta chains given below trace back to one sample, sequenced in a study of CD8 T cells in ankylosing spondylitis. A single record per CDR3 protein comes from TCRdb applying MiXCR to the 5' RACE reads. The data hold some 250,000 distinct CDR3 sequences, with less than 10% observed a single time. Sequenced input: blood, either unsorted or a sorted T cell fraction (not recorded which). These receptors came from a male donor with ankylosing spondylitis or in good health (not recorded which).

This clonotype was counted at least ten times. The rearrangement uses TRBV20-1 and TRBJ2-3; D unclear. Germline CDR1 reads DFQATT; CDR2 reads SNEGSKA (reference sequence). CDR3 size: 13 residues. The V and J ends lost 3 bases and 6 bases respectively, with 13 bases between them. CDR3 sequence: CSASATNHDTQYF. The DNA for the CDR3 is TGCAGTGCTAGTGCGACGAATCACGATACGCAGTATTTT.

Many counts were recorded for this clonotype. The chain employs TRBV5-1 and TRBJ1-6; weak D call: TRBD1 (5 bases). V lost 6 bases to trimming and J lost 6 bases, with 13 bases between them. This CDR3 region has 14 residues. Germline V gene lookup returns CDR1 SGHRS and CDR2 YFSETQ. CDR3 DNA sequence: TGCGCCAGCAAACGCACAGGACCTAATTCACCCCTCCACTTT. Translation: CASKRTGPNSPLHF. Complete variable domain (other parts from reference TRBV5-1 and TRBJ1-6): KAGVTQTPRYLIKTRGQQVTLSCSPISGHRSVSWYQQTPGQGLQFLFEYFSETQRNKGNFPGRFSGRQFSNSRSEMNVSTLELGDSALYLCASKRTGPNSPLHFGNGTRLTVT.